This TCR beta chain is from a study of T cells in Graves' hyperthyroidism and ophthalmopathy. The CDR3 runs 12 residues. The trim removed 10 bases at V and 4 bases at J, leaving 5 bases unmatched. The germline CDR1 and CDR2 sequences are ENHRY and SYGVKD. This clonotype was seen only a few times. Ophthalmopathy patients showed a Clinical Activity Score of at least 3, NOSPECS grade of at least 4 and duration under 3 months. What was amplified from RNA transcripts were TCR beta CDR3 regions. The study used the HTBI primer set for a first-round RT-PCR of the TCR CDR3. TCRdb re-analysed the multiplex PCR reads in MiXCR, keeping a single row per CDR3 protein. The sample carries 490,000 or so distinct CDR3 sequences, about 22% recorded once.

The chain uses TRBV10-3 and TRBJ1-2, with 8 bases lining up with TRBD1. Sequenced material: blood. The receptor was derived from a woman in her seventies with Graves' ophthalmopathy. CDR3 DNA sequence: TGTGCCACCGCAGGGGGCGGCTATGGCTACACCTTC. Its protein product is CATAGGGYGYTF.